A single sample is the source of the 26 T cell receptor beta chains below, sequenced in a study of T cell changes during pregnancy in multiple sclerosis. The method was immunoSEQ multiplex PCR; TCRdb's version includes in-frame clones alone and lacks a portion of them. In the table there are 100,000 or so clones, about 94% of which are singletons. Sequences were derived from peripheral blood, sampled before pregnancy. Receptors originate from a female donor with multiple sclerosis, enrolled in a pregnancy study.

The rearrangement uses TRBV27 and TRBJ2-5, with a weak D call TRBD2 (6 bases). In germline, CDR1 is MNHEY, CDR2 SMNVEV (reference sequence). V shed 4 bases and J shed 5 bases, with 14 bases lying between them. The CDR3 loop spans 14 amino acids. This chain's CDR3 is CASSSGTQGETQYF. The CDR3 coding sequence is TGTGCCAGCAGTTCCGGGACTCAAGGGGAGACCCAGTACTTC.

The J gene is TRBJ1-1, the V gene TRBV19; D perhaps matches TRBD1 (6 bases). This CDR3 is 15 amino acids long. Germline CDR1 is LNHDA and CDR2 is SQIVND (reference sequence). V was cut by 6 bases and J by 1 base, with 15 bases left in between. The CDR3 reads CASRSRQETNTEAFF. CDR3 nucleotide sequence: TGTGCCAGTAGATCGAGACAGGAAACGAACACTGAAGCTTTCTTT.

As DNA, the CDR3 is TGTGCCAGCAGCTTCACGGGACAATCTAATGAAAAACTGTTTTTT. Residues: CASSFTGQSNEKLFF. The chain is built from TRBV7-3 and TRBJ1-4, with D perhaps TRBD1 (6 bases). The germline V and J ends were trimmed by 3 bases and 3 bases, with 11 bases remaining between them. CDR1 SGHTA and CDR2 FQGTGA come from the germline V gene. The CDR3 runs 15 residues.

The chain carries TRBV30 and TRBJ2-7; a weak D match, TRBD1 (6 bases). This CDR3 has 13 residues. Germline CDR1 GTSNPN, CDR2 SVGIG (reference sequence). V was cut by 2 bases and J by 5 bases, with 13 bases left in between. The CDR3 loop is CAWSLPPGDEQYF. The CDR3 coding sequence is TGTGCCTGGAGTCTCCCCCCAGGGGACGAGCAGTACTTC.

The chain recombines TRBV6-6 with TRBJ1-1; D gene ambiguous. Germline V gene data show CDR1 as MNHNY and CDR2 as SVGAGI (reference sequence). V was shortened by 7 bases and J by 1 base, with 16 bases between the two germline ends. The length of the CDR3 is 15 residues. In nucleotides, the CDR3 is TGTGCCAGCAAACTAGGTACCTCCAGGAACACTGAAGCTTTCTTT. Its protein is CASKLGTSRNTEAFF.

The V gene is TRBV5-8, the J gene TRBJ2-7; D unresolved. The CDR3 runs 19 residues. V lost 1 base and J lost 0, with 23 bases in between. Per germline, CDR1 SGHTS and CDR2 YDEGEE. DNA for the CDR3: TGTGCCAGCAGCTTGTGGGCCAGTAGAATATCTTCGAGCTCCTACGAGCAGTACTTC. The encoded protein is CASSLWASRISSSSYEQYF.

J is TRBJ2-1 and V is TRBV5-1; 8 bases map to TRBD2. With V trimmed by 4 bases and J by 10 bases, 7 bases remained unmatched. The CDR3 extends over 13 amino acids. Germline V gene lookup returns CDR1 SGHRS and CDR2 YFSETQ. The CDR3 DNA follows: TGCGCCAGCAGCGAAGGACTAGCCCGGGAGCAGTTCTTC. Protein product: CASSEGLAREQFF.

CDR3 nucleotide sequence: TGTGCCAGCAGCCCCGGGACTCACACCGGGGAGCTGTTTTTT. This encodes CASSPGTHTGELFF. The chain links TRBV7-9 to TRBJ2-2; a weak D match, TRBD2 (6 bases). The CDR3 is 14 residues long. CDR1 SEHNR and CDR2 FQNEAQ come from the germline V gene (reference sequence). Trimming took off 5 bases at V and 3 bases at J, with 10 bases between the two ends.

This chain connects TRBV30 to TRBJ1-1; tentatively, D is TRBD1 (5 bases). The V and J ends lost 5 bases and 1 base respectively, with 17 bases between them. Germline V gene sequence: CDR1 GTSNPN, CDR2 SVGIG (reference sequence). CDR3 length equals 15 residues. CDR3 nucleotide sequence: TGTGCCTGGTCCCCTAGGTGGGGCAGGAACACTGAAGCTTTCTTT. It codes for CAWSPRWGRNTEAFF.

The chain joins TRBV2 to TRBJ1-4; a weak D match, TRBD1 (5 bases). The germline V and J ends were trimmed by 4 bases and 8 bases, with 14 bases remaining between them. This CDR3 contains 14 residues. Germline CDR1 and CDR2: SNHLY and FYNNEI. CDR3 sequence reads: CASSAGTVAEKLFF. CDR3 nucleotide sequence: TGTGCCAGCAGTGCCGGGACTGTGGCCGAAAAACTGTTTTTT.

V is TRBV18 and J is TRBJ2-3; 10 nucleotides align to TRBD2. Germline CDR1 KGHSH, CDR2 LQKENI. The CDR3 has 17 amino acids. V lost 5 bases, J lost 6 bases, and 14 bases stayed unmatched. The CDR3, as DNA: TGTGCCAGCTCATCCCTCGGAGCGGGAGGGGGAGCGGATACGCAGTATTTT. Translating it yields CASSSLGAGGGADTQYF.

The V and J genes are TRBV10-3 and TRBJ2-7; the match to TRBD1 covers 9 bases. This CDR3 spans 14 amino acids. Trimming at V came to 4 bases and at J to 3 bases, leaving 4 bases not matched to a gene. Germline loops: CDR1 ENHRY, CDR2 SYGVKD. The DNA for the CDR3 is TGTGCCATCAGTGTAGGGGACAGGGTCTACGAGCAGTACTTC. It translates to CAISVGDRVYEQYF.

The chain carries TRBV7-2 and TRBJ2-2; 11 nucleotides agree with TRBD2. The CDR3 is made up of 17 amino acids. Trimming cost V 4 bases and J 0 bases; bases outside gene matches: 4. Looked up from germline, CDR1 is SGHTA and CDR2 is FQGNSA. CDR3 in DNA: TGTGCCAGCAGCTCAAGGGGACTAGCGGCGAACACCGGGGAGCTGTTTTTT. Translating gives CASSSRGLAANTGELFF.

The chain employs TRBV7-3 and TRBJ2-6; 7 bases are a match to TRBD1. Germline lookup yields CDR1 SGHTA and CDR2 FQGTGA. V was pared by 0 bases and J by 4 bases, with 0 bases of the junction left unmatched. The CDR3 runs 15 residues. The CDR3: CASSLTGQGANVLTF. The CDR3 nucleotides read TGTGCCAGCAGCTTAACGGGACAGGGGGCCAACGTCCTGACTTTC.

The rearrangement uses TRBV2 and TRBJ1-2; D gene uncertain. CDR3 size: 14 residues. Per germline, CDR1 SNHLY and CDR2 FYNNEI. V shed 6 bases and J shed 4 bases, with 15 bases lying between them. The CDR3 bases are TGTGCCAGCAGCGCGGGATCTGTCGGCTATGGCTACACCTTC. Its translation: CASSAGSVGYGYTF.

This chain links TRBV6-4 with TRBJ2-1; perhaps TRBD2 as D (6 bases). The CDR3 extends over 15 amino acids. V lost 2 bases to trimming and J lost 6 bases, with 14 bases between them. The germline V gene has CDR1 MRHNA and CDR2 SNTAGT. For the CDR3, the DNA is TGTGCCAGCAGTGACGAGGCTAGCGAAGGCAATGAGCAGTTCTTC. Its protein is CASSDEASEGNEQFF.

The gene calls are TRBV4-1 and TRBJ1-3; TRBD1 aligns across 11 bases. CDR3 size: 15 residues. CDR1 and CDR2 (germline): MGHRA, YSYEKL. Losses at the gene ends were 2 bases for V and 6 bases for J; bases not matched to a gene: 3. CDR3 DNA sequence: TGCGCCAGCAGCCAAAGGGACAGGGGGGAAAACACCATATATTTT. This encodes CASSQRDRGENTIYF.

The V and J genes are TRBV5-1 and TRBJ1-1, with a possible D match to TRBD1 (6 bases). This CDR3 has 15 amino acids. Germline assignment: CDR1 SGHRS and CDR2 YFSETQ. Trimming removed 3 bases at V and 1 base at J, with 13 bases between. The CDR3 coding sequence is TGCGCCAGCAGCTCAGCAGGGGAGGGGAACACTGAAGCTTTCTTT. This gives the protein CASSSAGEGNTEAFF.

This clone has just one count. This chain connects TRBV4-1 to TRBJ2-3; D is ambiguous. The V gene lost 1 base and the J gene lost 4 bases, with 9 bases spanning the gap. Germline-derived CDR1 and CDR2 are MGHRA and YSYEKL. The CDR3 is 14 residues long. CDR3 loop: CASSQGGVADTQYF. The CDR3 DNA reads TGCGCCAGCAGCCAAGGAGGCGTCGCAGATACGCAGTATTTT.

The chain has TRBV7-2 and TRBJ1-4; the D gene is possibly TRBD1 (6 bases). CDR3 length equals 14 residues. The germline gives CDR1 SGHTA, CDR2 FQGNSA. V was trimmed by 6 bases and J by 6 bases, leaving 14 bases between them. The CDR3 sequence: CASSPLGAYEKLFF. The CDR3 DNA sequence: TGTGCCAGCAGTCCCTTGGGGGCGTATGAAAAACTGTTTTTT. Full variable domain (missing parts from reference TRBV7-2 and TRBJ1-4): GAGVSQSPSNKVTEKGKDVELRCDPISGHTALYWYRQSLGQGLEFLIYFQGNSAPDKSGLPSDRFSAERTGGSVSTLTIQRTQQEDSAVYLCASSPLGAYEKLFFGSGTQLSVL.

This chain uses TRBV4-1 with TRBJ2-3; D is possibly TRBD2 (6 bases). The CDR3 has 14 amino acids. Germline CDR1 reads MGHRA; CDR2 reads YSYEKL. Trimming stripped 0 bases from V and 3 bases from J, with 7 bases between. CDR3 DNA: TGCGCCAGCAGCCAAGAGGAGGGTACAGATACGCAGTATTTT. It yields the protein CASSQEEGTDTQYF.

The chain combines TRBV4-2 with TRBJ2-7, with 7 positions matching TRBD2. Germline CDR1 is LGHNA and CDR2 is YNFKEQ. V shed 3 bases and J 6 bases; nucleotides not matched to a gene: 8. The CDR3 is 14 residues long. The CDR3 region is CASSQAGTTTEQYF. The CDR3, as DNA: TGTGCCAGCAGCCAGGCCGGGACTACGACCGAGCAGTACTTC.

This chain connects TRBV28 to TRBJ2-7; TRBD2 might be the D (6 bases). From germline, CDR1 is MDHEN and CDR2 SYDVKM. The CDR3 is 14 residues long. V shed 6 bases and J shed 5 bases, with 17 bases lying between them. The chain's CDR3 is CASSTQGGGNEQYF. CDR3 DNA sequence: TGTGCCAGCAGCACCCAAGGAGGCGGGAACGAGCAGTACTTC.

V is TRBV6-5 and J is TRBJ2-7; TRBD1 matches 9 bases. The CDR3 totals 15 residues. V gave up 2 bases and J gave up 1 base; unmatched junction bases: 3. Germline V lookup: CDR1 MNHEY, CDR2 SVGAGI. CDR3 coding DNA: TGTGCCAGCAGTTACGAGGGACAGGGTTCCTACGAGCAGTACTTC. Its translation: CASSYEGQGSYEQYF.

V is TRBV5-1 and J is TRBJ2-2, with D possibly matching TRBD2 (6 bases). V lost 4 bases to trimming and J lost 2 bases, with 15 bases between them. Germline V gene lookup returns CDR1 SGHRS and CDR2 YFSETQ. This CDR3 region has 16 residues. The CDR3 loop is CASSDTGLINTGELFF. The CDR3 DNA is TGCGCCAGCAGCGATACTGGACTAATCAACACCGGGGAGCTGTTTTTT.

The chain has TRBV5-5 and TRBJ2-1, with 11 bases matching TRBD1. This CDR3 has 14 residues. The germline V gene has CDR1 SGHKS and CDR2 YYEKEE (reference sequence). Trimming took 2 bases from V and 15 from J; bases not matched to a gene: 10. The CDR3 is CASSFPGQGDSTFF. CDR3 bases: TGTGCCAGCAGCTTTCCGGGACAGGGGGATTCGACGTTCTTC.